The 13 T cell receptor beta chains given below trace back to one sample, sequenced in a study of CD8 T cells in ankylosing spondylitis. TCRdb called the 5' RACE reads again in MiXCR, with one record for every CDR3 protein. The sample lists fewer than 80,000 distinct CDR3 sequences, roughly 5% seen once, with around 2.2% in the top ten. The sample comprised blood, either unsorted or a sorted T cell fraction (not recorded which). The receptors shown here come from a male donor with ankylosing spondylitis or in good health (not recorded which).

This clonotype has at least ten counts. This chain connects TRBV29-1 to TRBJ2-3; D not certain. Per the germline V gene, CDR1 is SQVTM and CDR2 is ANQGSEA. This CDR3 has 13 amino acids. V was trimmed by 6 bases and J by 2 bases, leaving 12 bases between them. As DNA, the CDR3 is TGCAGCGTGAAAAAGGGTGTCACAGATACGCAGTATTTT. It specifies CSVKKGVTDTQYF.

This clonotype was counted at least ten times. The V gene is TRBV5-1, the J gene TRBJ1-2; 7 bases match TRBD1. Unmatched junction bases numbered 22, after V lost 0 bases and J lost 8 bases. Germline CDR1 reads SGHRS; CDR2 reads YFSETQ. The CDR3 is 19 residues long. This CDR3 is CASSLARPTIQGEEGGYTF. The DNA of the CDR3 is TGCGCCAGCAGCTTGGCCCGACCTACAATCCAGGGGGAAGAAGGCGGCTACACCTTC.

At least ten counts were recorded for this clonotype. The V gene is TRBV7-2, the J gene TRBJ2-5; D may be TRBD2 (5 bases). V was trimmed by 5 bases and J by 1 base, leaving 14 bases between them. Germline V gene sequence: CDR1 SGHTA, CDR2 FQGNSA. This CDR3 contains 15 residues. CDR3 region: CASSLNGLIQETQYF. The CDR3 bases are TGTGCCAGCAGCCTTAACGGACTGATCCAAGAGACCCAGTACTTC.

This clonotype was observed at least ten times. J is TRBJ2-6 and V is TRBV6-5; D possibly corresponds to TRBD1 (6 bases). V was clipped by 2 bases and J by 2 bases, with 7 bases between them. This CDR3 region has 15 residues. Germline V gene sequence: CDR1 MNHEY, CDR2 SVGAGI. The CDR3 loop is CASSYGTPGANVLTF. The CDR3 DNA reads TGTGCCAGCAGTTACGGGACACCTGGGGCCAACGTCCTGACTTTC.

This clonotype was observed many times. This chain joins TRBV5-1 and TRBJ2-2; TRBD1 agrees at 7 bases. The CDR3 length is 16 residues. Trimming cost V 3 bases and J 4 bases; bases outside gene matches: 9. CDR1 SGHRS and CDR2 YFSETQ come from the germline V gene. Here the CDR3 DNA reads TGCGCCAGCAGCTCAATCCGACAGGGTGTCACCGGGGAGCTGTTTTTT. It specifies CASSSIRQGVTGELFF.

Many counts were recorded for this clonotype. The CDR3 is CASSQARGGPSTDTQYF. The DNA of the CDR3 is TGTGCCAGCAGCCAAGCCCGCGGGGGCCCGAGCACAGATACGCAGTATTTT. This chain joins TRBV14 and TRBJ2-3, with D perhaps matching TRBD2 (7 bases). This CDR3 region has 17 residues. Trimming removed 1 base at V and 0 bases at J, with 14 bases between. The germline V gene has CDR1 SGHDN and CDR2 FVKESK. The variable domain in full, with the rest retrieved from reference TRBV14 and TRBJ2-3, is EAGVTQFPSHSVIEKGQTVTLRCDPISGHDNLYWYRRVMGKEIKFLLHFVKESKQDESGMPNNRFLAERTGGTYSTLKVQPAELEDSGVYFCASSQARGGPSTDTQYFGPGTRLTVL.

There are many counts of this clonotype. The chain has TRBV20-1 and TRBJ2-4; 12 bases align to TRBD1. The CDR3 covers 15 residues. V was pared by 6 bases and J by 9 bases, with 12 bases of the junction left unmatched. CDR1 is DFQATT, CDR2 SNEGSKA, per germline (reference sequence). CDR3 sequence (DNA): TGCAGTGCCACCAATCGGGACAGGGGGCAAAGCATTCAGTACTTC. Translating gives CSATNRDRGQSIQYF.

This clonotype was detected ten times or more. The chain employs TRBV19 and TRBJ2-1; D unresolved. This CDR3 contains 14 residues. Trimming took off 1 base at V and 5 bases at J, with 9 bases between the two ends. The germline V gene has CDR1 LNHDA and CDR2 SQIVND (reference sequence). The CDR3, as DNA: TGTGCCAGTAGTATAGCGGTGGGGAACAATGAGCAGTTCTTC. Amino acids: CASSIAVGNNEQFF.

This clonotype was found many times. This chain connects TRBV6-1 to TRBJ2-7, with TRBD2 matching over 12 bases. The V and J ends lost 5 bases and 1 base, in that order; junction bases with no gene match: 6. The CDR3 sequence is 16 residues long. The V gene's germline CDR1 is MNHNS and CDR2 SASEGT. The CDR3 spells CASSRIGLAGSYEQYF. The CDR3 nucleotides read TGTGCCAGCAGTCGAATCGGACTAGCGGGGTCCTACGAGCAGTACTTC.

V usage is TRBV9 and J usage is TRBJ2-7; TRBD2 might be the D (5 bases). This CDR3 contains 14 residues. From germline, CDR1 is SGDLS and CDR2 YYNGEE. V shed 2 bases and J shed 2 bases, with 11 bases lying between them. The DNA of the CDR3 is TGTGCCAGCAGCGTTGGAGGACGGACCTACGAGCAGTACTTC. Translated, it gives CASSVGGRTYEQYF. Full variable domain (remainder filled in from reference TRBV9 and TRBJ2-7): DSGVTQTPKHLITATGQRVTLRCSPRSGDLSVYWYQQSLDQGLQFLIQYYNGEERAKGNILERFSAQQFPDLHSELNLSSLELGDSALYFCASSVGGRTYEQYFGPGTRLTVT.

This clonotype was picked up many times. The chain employs TRBV20-1 and TRBJ2-7, with 8 positions matching TRBD1. The CDR3 runs to 13 residues. V trimming: 6 bases; J trimming: 4 bases; junction bases outside the gene matches: 8. Per the germline V gene, CDR1 is DFQATT and CDR2 is SNEGSKA (reference sequence). CDR3: CSADRGMEYEQYF. The DNA for the CDR3 is TGCAGTGCCGACAGGGGAATGGAGTACGAGCAGTACTTC.

This clonotype was observed many times. V and J are TRBV7-8 and TRBJ2-5, with a tentative D call TRBD2 (6 bases). The V end was cut by 1 base, the J end by 4 bases, with 13 bases between. Germline-derived CDR1 and CDR2 are SGHVS and FQNEAQ. The CDR3 has 15 amino acids. The DNA for the CDR3 is TGTGCCAGCAGCTTAGTATCTCCGGGACTAGAGACCCAGTACTTC. Translating it yields CASSLVSPGLETQYF.

This clonotype was seen many times. Here the CDR3 DNA reads TGTGCCAGCAGTTCCGGACAGGGGCCACTGTTTTTT. This gives the protein CASSSGQGPLFF. The chain couples TRBV12-3 or TRBV12-4 to TRBJ2-2; 9 bases agree with TRBD1. With 4 bases clipped from V and 14 bases from J, the junction kept 5 bases outside the gene matches. This CDR3 region has 12 residues.